These 5 T cell receptor beta chains share one sample of origin, sequenced in a study of early T cells in non-severe SARS-CoV-2 infection (dated by TCRdb to the early 2020s). The method behind the library was 5' RACE. The reads were generated on a NextSeq 500. The raw public data were reprocessed by TCRdb itself: fastp quality trimming at Q25, MiXCR clonotype calling, in-frame beta chains only. Every entry covers one CDR3 protein and lists the most common genes and DNA from its rows. Here the sample has 35,000 to 40,000 distinct CDR3 sequences; over 3.5% occur a single time. About a tenth of the sample lies in the top ten. Material for sequencing was whole blood. All receptors come from an adult who was a healthcare worker with PCR-confirmed SARS-CoV-2 infection or an uninfected control (not recorded which).

This clonotype was observed at least ten times. The CDR3 nucleotides are TGTGCCAGCAGCCAAAGCGGTCCCCATCCTACGCAGTATTTT. Encoded protein: CASSQSGPHPTQYF. The V and J genes are TRBV3-1 and TRBJ2-3, with a weak D call TRBD2 (5 bases). This CDR3 is 14 amino acids long. Germline CDR1 reads LGHDT; CDR2 reads YNNKEL (reference sequence). Trimming shortened V by 2 bases and J by 8 bases, and 14 bases separated the two germline ends.

This clonotype appeared many times. V and J are TRBV20-1 and TRBJ2-5, with D possibly matching TRBD1 (6 bases). The CDR3 is made up of 15 amino acids. Germline CDR1 reads DFQATT; CDR2 reads SNEGSKA (reference sequence). V was trimmed by 8 bases and J by 4 bases, leaving 23 bases between them. The CDR3 is CSFYTSTGIGETQYF. The CDR3 DNA reads as TGCAGTTTCTACACCTCGACAGGAATTGGAGAGACCCAGTACTTC.

This clonotype has ten or more counts. The chain joins TRBV9 to TRBJ2-7, with D maybe TRBD2 (6 bases). The CDR3 has 17 amino acids. Germline CDR1 reads SGDLS; CDR2 reads YYNGEE. V lost 4 bases and J lost 3, with 23 bases in between. In DNA form, the CDR3 reads TGTGCCAGCAGCCAGTTTTTTAGCGGAGATCTACACTACGAGCAGTACGTC. This translates into CASSQFFSGDLHYEQYV.

The table lists this clonotype with many counts. This chain connects TRBV20-1 to TRBJ2-1; no clear D gene. Looked up from germline, CDR1 is DFQATT and CDR2 is SNEGSKA (reference sequence). The CDR3 length is 15 residues. V gave up 3 bases and J gave up 0 bases, with 12 bases separating them. The CDR3 DNA reads TGCAGTGCTAGTTCCATAGTGGGCTCCTACAATGAGCAGTTCTTC. This translates into CSASSIVGSYNEQFF.

V gene TRBV19 combines with J gene TRBJ2-1; 13 bases agree with TRBD2. Per the germline V gene, CDR1 is LNHDA and CDR2 is SQIVND (reference sequence). V dropped 4 bases and J dropped 4; count of bases not matched to a gene: 4. This CDR3 has 16 amino acids. CDR3 sequence reads: CASSTRTSGSYNEQFF. CDR3 bases: TGTGCCAGTAGTACCAGGACTAGCGGGAGTTACAATGAGCAGTTCTTC. Full variable domain (missing parts from reference TRBV19 and TRBJ2-1): DGGITQSPKYLFRKEGQNVTLSCEQNLNHDAMYWYRQDPGQGLRLIYYSQIVNDFQKGDIAEGYSVSREKKESFPLTVTSAQKNPTAFYLCASSTRTSGSYNEQFFGPGTRLTVL.